This T cell receptor beta chain was identified during a study of shared clonotypes between healthy human individuals. Generated by immunoSEQ multiplex PCR, the TCRdb table keeps only in-frame clones and is missing some. The sample records more than 2,000,000 clones, roughly 93% being singletons. Findings and caveats of the study: In having few donors, the study represented limited genetic and exposure-history diversity. Researchers found naive subsets generally carried larger estimated richness than memory subsets.

V was shortened by 6 bases and J by 2 bases, with 13 bases between the two germline ends. Germline CDR1 is SGHRS and CDR2 is YFSETQ. This CDR3 has 14 amino acids. On this clone: Its antigen is currently unknown.

Donors, without exception, were Caucasian adults residing in Nashville, Tennessee. Source material: naive CD4+ T cells from PBMCs. Subset meaning: CD45RA+ positively selected. The chain is built from TRBV5-1 and TRBJ2-3, with D unclear. The clonotype comes from a man between 18 and 29 years old in good health. Some clones in this sample may be carry-over from other donors' samples. The CDR3 is CASMDRSLTDTQYF. The CDR3 bases are TGCGCCAGCATGGACCGGAGCCTCACAGATACGCAGTATTTT.